A selection of T cell receptor beta chains follows, all from one sample in a study of yellow fever vaccine responses in identical twins. TCRdb reanalysed the RT-PCR reads using MiXCR and keeps one entry per CDR3 protein. The profile shows about 13,000 distinct CDR3 sequences, 80% to 90% of them singletons. The sequences come from T cells from blood (PBMCs), unsorted or a sorted subset (not recorded which), collected before or after yellow fever vaccination (not recorded which). The receptor set was obtained from a woman younger than 30 who received the yellow fever vaccine. Both conserved end residues are part of each CDR3. Each record gives: J gene, D gene, V gene, clone size, CDR3 protein, CDR3 DNA. The D gene is left open where the match is weak. The size of a clone is reported for some rows only, either as once, few or many, or as a class for expanded clones.

J gene: TRBJ2-1; D gene: TRBD1; V gene: TRBV13; clone size: NA; CDR3 protein: CASSHRGQTYNEQFF; CDR3 DNA: TGTGCCAGCAGCCACAGGGGGCAGACCTACAATGAGCAGTTCTTC
J gene: TRBJ2-5; D gene: TRBD2; V gene: TRBV20-1; clone size: NA; CDR3 protein: CSARDLFTSVETQYF; CDR3 DNA: TGCAGTGCTAGAGATCTCTTTACTAGCGTAGAGACCCAGTACTTC
J gene: TRBJ2-5; D gene: TRBD2; V gene: TRBV2; clone size: once; CDR3 protein: CASSTKAGGKQETQYF; CDR3 DNA: TGTGCCAGCAGTACGAAAGCGGGGGGTAAACAAGAGACCCAGTACTTC
J gene: TRBJ2-7; D gene: NA; V gene: TRBV19; clone size: NA; CDR3 protein: CASSIYPGEQYF; CDR3 DNA: TGTGCCAGTAGTATTTACCCTGGCGAGCAGTACTTC
J gene: TRBJ1-6; D gene: TRBD1; V gene: TRBV13; clone size: few; CDR3 protein: CASSPGQYNSPLHF; CDR3 DNA: TGTGCCAGCAGCCCGGGACAGTATAATTCACCCCTCCACTTT
J gene: TRBJ2-4; D gene: NA; V gene: TRBV11-2; clone size: NA; CDR3 protein: CASSLRQGLAKNIQYF; CDR3 DNA: TGTGCCAGCAGCCTTCGGCAGGGGCTAGCCAAAAACATTCAGTACTTC
J gene: TRBJ2-6; D gene: NA; V gene: TRBV4-3; clone size: NA; CDR3 protein: CASSQDPQGSGANVLTF; CDR3 DNA: TGCGCCAGCAGCCAAGATCCGCAAGGATCTGGGGCCAACGTCCTGACTTTC
J gene: TRBJ2-3; D gene: NA; V gene: TRBV27; clone size: NA; CDR3 protein: CASSPLPGLTGTDTQYF; CDR3 DNA: TGTGCCAGCAGTCCCCTCCCCGGGTTGACTGGCACAGATACGCAGTATTTT
J gene: TRBJ2-2; D gene: NA; V gene: TRBV7-7; clone size: NA; CDR3 protein: CASSLVPGTGELFF; CDR3 DNA: TGTGCTAGCAGCTTAGTTCCGGGCACCGGGGAGCTGTTTTTT
J gene: TRBJ1-6; D gene: NA; V gene: TRBV7-9; clone size: once; CDR3 protein: CASARQDLFVTSPLHF; CDR3 DNA: TGTGCCAGCGCGAGACAGGATCTCTTTGTCACGTCACCCCTCCACTTT
J gene: TRBJ1-2; D gene: NA; V gene: TRBV15; clone size: NA; CDR3 protein: CATSRSTGEGYTF; CDR3 DNA: TGTGCCACCAGCAGATCTACAGGAGAAGGCTACACCTTC
J gene: TRBJ2-7; D gene: TRBD1; V gene: TRBV11-2; clone size: NA; CDR3 protein: CASSLGGQPYEQYF; CDR3 DNA: TGTGCCAGCAGCCTAGGGGGACAGCCGTACGAGCAGTACTTC
J gene: TRBJ2-5; D gene: NA; V gene: TRBV24-1; clone size: once; CDR3 protein: CATSVGSIGAQYF; CDR3 DNA: TGTGCCACCAGTGTTGGGTCAATCGGGGCCCAGTACTTC
J gene: TRBJ2-7; D gene: NA; V gene: TRBV6-1; clone size: NA; CDR3 protein: CATGTSYEQYF; CDR3 DNA: TGTGCGACAGGGACTTCCTACGAGCAGTACTTC
J gene: TRBJ2-7; D gene: TRBD1; V gene: TRBV11-3; clone size: NA; CDR3 protein: CASSARDRGYEQYF; CDR3 DNA: TGTGCCAGCAGCGCCCGGGACAGGGGCTACGAGCAGTACTTC
J gene: TRBJ2-1; D gene: NA; V gene: TRBV5-1; clone size: NA; CDR3 protein: CASSLATENNEQFF; CDR3 DNA: TGCGCCAGCAGCTTGGCCACAGAAAACAATGAGCAGTTCTTC
J gene: TRBJ2-3; D gene: TRBD1; V gene: TRBV28; clone size: NA; CDR3 protein: CASSFSGTGAPDTQYF; CDR3 DNA: TGTGCCAGCAGTTTTTCCGGGACAGGGGCCCCAGATACGCAGTATTTT
J gene: TRBJ2-7; D gene: TRBD1; V gene: TRBV29-1; clone size: NA; CDR3 protein: CSVRGRDSYSYEQYF; CDR3 DNA: TGCAGCGTGAGGGGTCGGGACAGCTATTCCTACGAGCAGTACTTC
J gene: TRBJ2-5; D gene: NA; V gene: TRBV24-1; clone size: NA; CDR3 protein: CATSDLRHGETQYF; CDR3 DNA: TGTGCCACCAGTGATTTGAGACATGGGGAGACCCAGTACTTC
J gene: TRBJ2-3; D gene: TRBD2; V gene: TRBV12-3/TRBV12-4; clone size: NA; CDR3 protein: CASSLEGLATPTDTQYF; CDR3 DNA: TGTGCCAGCAGTTTAGAGGGACTAGCTACCCCCACAGATACGCAGTATTTT
J gene: TRBJ2-1; D gene: NA; V gene: TRBV11-1; clone size: NA; CDR3 protein: CASSFQSRSAGNEQFF; CDR3 DNA: TGTGCCAGCAGCTTCCAATCACGGTCCGCGGGGAATGAGCAGTTCTTC
J gene: TRBJ2-3; D gene: NA; V gene: TRBV21-1; clone size: NA; CDR3 protein: CASSKDRGRTDTQYF; CDR3 DNA: TGTGCCAGCAGCAAGGACAGGGGACGGACAGATACGCAGTATTTT
J gene: TRBJ2-3; D gene: NA; V gene: TRBV20-1; clone size: NA; CDR3 protein: CSAPGRTDTQYF; CDR3 DNA: TGCAGTGCTCCCGGACGCACAGATACGCAGTATTTT
J gene: TRBJ2-7; D gene: TRBD2; V gene: TRBV3-1; clone size: NA; CDR3 protein: CASSPKAGGTYEQYF; CDR3 DNA: TGTGCCAGCAGCCCTAAAGCGGGAGGAACCTACGAGCAGTACTTC
J gene: TRBJ2-7; D gene: NA; V gene: TRBV29-1; clone size: NA; CDR3 protein: CSAGDNEQYF; CDR3 DNA: TGCAGCGCTGGGGACAACGAGCAGTACTTC
J gene: TRBJ2-3; D gene: TRBD2; V gene: TRBV10-3; clone size: NA; CDR3 protein: CAISGGSGRWDTQYF; CDR3 DNA: TGTGCCATCAGTGGTGGTAGCGGGAGATGGGATACGCAGTATTTT
J gene: TRBJ2-1; D gene: NA; V gene: TRBV10-1; clone size: NA; CDR3 protein: CASSDGGTMNEQFF; CDR3 DNA: TGCGCCAGCAGTGACGGTGGGACCATGAATGAGCAGTTCTTC
J gene: TRBJ2-1; D gene: NA; V gene: TRBV2; clone size: NA; CDR3 protein: CASSEGHVNEQFF; CDR3 DNA: TGTGCCAGCAGTGAAGGTCACGTCAATGAGCAGTTCTTC
J gene: TRBJ1-2; D gene: NA; V gene: TRBV3-1; clone size: NA; CDR3 protein: CASKKGGSNYGYTF; CDR3 DNA: TGTGCCAGCAAGAAGGGAGGCTCTAACTATGGCTACACCTTC
J gene: TRBJ2-1; D gene: TRBD2; V gene: TRBV4-2; clone size: NA; CDR3 protein: CASSLTSGGGNEQFF; CDR3 DNA: TGTGCCAGCAGCCTAACTAGCGGGGGGGGAAATGAGCAGTTCTTC
J gene: TRBJ2-7; D gene: NA; V gene: TRBV4-1; clone size: NA; CDR3 protein: CASSQEGGSSYEQYF; CDR3 DNA: TGCGCCAGCAGCCAAGAGGGGGGCTCCTCCTACGAGCAGTACTTC
J gene: TRBJ2-7; D gene: NA; V gene: TRBV7-3; clone size: NA; CDR3 protein: CASSLTGGSSQYF; CDR3 DNA: TGTGCCAGCAGCTTAACAGGGGGATCCTCTCAGTACTTC
J gene: TRBJ2-7; D gene: NA; V gene: TRBV21-1; clone size: once; CDR3 protein: CASSKQHGSYEQYF; CDR3 DNA: TGTGCCAGCAGCAAACAGCACGGGTCCTACGAGCAGTACTTC
J gene: TRBJ2-7; D gene: NA; V gene: TRBV6-1; clone size: once; CDR3 protein: CASRSTGSSYEQYF; CDR3 DNA: TGTGCCAGCAGGTCTACAGGAAGCTCCTACGAGCAGTACTTC
J gene: TRBJ2-3; D gene: TRBD2; V gene: TRBV7-3; clone size: NA; CDR3 protein: CASSPTLGLAGSTDTQYF; CDR3 DNA: TGTGCCAGCAGCCCGACCTTGGGACTAGCGGGGAGCACAGATACGCAGTATTTT